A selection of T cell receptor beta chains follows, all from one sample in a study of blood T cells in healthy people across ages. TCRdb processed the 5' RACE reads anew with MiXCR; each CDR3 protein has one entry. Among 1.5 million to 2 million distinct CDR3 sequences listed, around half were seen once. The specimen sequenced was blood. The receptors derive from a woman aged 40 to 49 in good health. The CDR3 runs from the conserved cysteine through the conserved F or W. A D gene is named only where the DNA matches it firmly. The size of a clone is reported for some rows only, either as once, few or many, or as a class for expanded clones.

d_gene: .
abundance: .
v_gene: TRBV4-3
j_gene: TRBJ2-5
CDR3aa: CASSQDLAQGTQETRYF
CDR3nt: TGCGCCAGCAGCCAAGATCTCGCCCAGGGTACCCAAGAGACCCGGTACTTC

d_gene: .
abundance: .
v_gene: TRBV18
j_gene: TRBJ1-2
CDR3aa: CASSPGADYGYTF
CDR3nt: TGTGCCAGCTCACCGGGTGCGGACTATGGCTACACCTTC

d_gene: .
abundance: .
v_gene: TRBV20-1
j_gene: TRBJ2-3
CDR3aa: CSARALRGSTDTQYF
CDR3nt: TGCAGTGCTAGAGCATTACGGGGGTCCACAGATACGCAGTATTTT

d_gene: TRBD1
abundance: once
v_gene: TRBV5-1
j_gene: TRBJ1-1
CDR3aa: CASSSSRDSTEAFF
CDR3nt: TGCGCCAGCAGCTCATCCCGGGACAGCACAGAAGCTTTCTTT

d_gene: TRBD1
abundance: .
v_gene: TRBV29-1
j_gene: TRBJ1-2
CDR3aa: CSVATGGAWSGYTF
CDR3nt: TGCAGCGTAGCGACAGGGGGCGCCTGGAGTGGCTACACCTTC

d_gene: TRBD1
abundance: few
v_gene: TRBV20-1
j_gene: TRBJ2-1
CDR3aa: CSALRLGQGNNEQFF
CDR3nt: TGCAGTGCCCTACGGCTGGGACAGGGAAACAATGAGCAGTTCTTC

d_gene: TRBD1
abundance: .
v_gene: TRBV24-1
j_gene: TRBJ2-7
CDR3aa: CATPCRGPIYEQYF
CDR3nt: TGTGCCACCCCCTGCAGGGGGCCAATCTACGAGCAGTACTTC

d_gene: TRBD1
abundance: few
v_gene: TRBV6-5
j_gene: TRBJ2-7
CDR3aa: CASSYNYPDRGRLEQYF
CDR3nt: TGTGCCAGCAGTTACAATTACCCGGACAGGGGGCGCCTCGAGCAGTACTTC

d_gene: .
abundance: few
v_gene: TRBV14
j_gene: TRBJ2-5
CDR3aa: CASSRGNRVNRETQYF
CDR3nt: TGTGCCAGCAGCCGCGGGAACAGGGTAAATCGGGAGACCCAGTACTTC

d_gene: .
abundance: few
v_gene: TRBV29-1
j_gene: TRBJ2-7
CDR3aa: CSVGGQHYEQYF
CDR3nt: TGCAGCGTGGGGGGACAGCACTACGAGCAGTACTTC

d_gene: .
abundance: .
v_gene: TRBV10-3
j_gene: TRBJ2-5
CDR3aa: CAIRKQGGGEQYF
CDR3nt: TGTGCCATCAGGAAACAGGGGGGGGGAGAGCAGTACTTC

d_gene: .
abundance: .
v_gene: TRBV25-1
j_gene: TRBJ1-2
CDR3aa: CASSGGGASGYTF
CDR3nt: TGTGCCAGCAGTGGGGGGGGCGCCAGCGGCTACACCTTC

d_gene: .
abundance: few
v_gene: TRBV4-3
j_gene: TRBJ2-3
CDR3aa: CASSPDEEDTQYF
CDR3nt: TGCGCCAGCAGCCCCGACGAGGAGGATACGCAGTATTTT

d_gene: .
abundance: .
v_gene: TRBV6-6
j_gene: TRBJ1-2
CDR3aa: CASFGGQAGYYGYTF
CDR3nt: TGTGCCTCTTTCGGGGGGCAGGCAGGGTACTATGGCTACACCTTC

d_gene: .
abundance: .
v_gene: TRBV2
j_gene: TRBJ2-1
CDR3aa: CASSDGGSTYNEQFF
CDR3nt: TGTGCCAGCAGTGATGGTGGAAGCACCTACAATGAGCAGTTCTTC

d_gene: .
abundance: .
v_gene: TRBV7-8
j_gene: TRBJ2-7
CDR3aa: CASSLEKFSEQYF
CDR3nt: TGTGCCAGCAGCTTAGAAAAGTTTAGCGAGCAGTACTTC

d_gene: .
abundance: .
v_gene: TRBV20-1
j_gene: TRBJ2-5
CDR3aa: CSAPRRGLRETQYF
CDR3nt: TGCAGTGCCCCCCGGCGGGGATTGAGGGAGACCCAGTACTTC

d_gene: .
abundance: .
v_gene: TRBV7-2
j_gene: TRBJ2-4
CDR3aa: CASSLAGVQAKNIQYF
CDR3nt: TGTGCCAGCAGCTTAGCGGGGGTACAAGCCAAAAACATTCAGTACTTC

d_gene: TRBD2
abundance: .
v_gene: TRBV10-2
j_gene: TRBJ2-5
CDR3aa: CASRLAGDQETQYF
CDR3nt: TGCGCCAGCAGACTAGCGGGGGACCAAGAGACCCAGTACTTC

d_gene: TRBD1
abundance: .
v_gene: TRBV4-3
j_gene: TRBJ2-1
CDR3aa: CASTLDRGPYNEQFF
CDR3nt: TGCGCCAGCACCCTAGACAGGGGACCCTACAATGAGCAGTTCTTC

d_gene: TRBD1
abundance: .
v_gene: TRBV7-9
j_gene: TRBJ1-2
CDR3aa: CATRQGIYGYTF
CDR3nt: TGTGCTACGCGACAGGGAATTTATGGCTACACCTTC

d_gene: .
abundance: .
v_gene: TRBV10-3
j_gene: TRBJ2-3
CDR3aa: CAITTGGSTDTQYF
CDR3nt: TGTGCCATCACCACCGGGGGATCCACAGATACGCAGTATTTT

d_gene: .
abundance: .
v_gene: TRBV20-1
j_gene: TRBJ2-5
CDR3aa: CSASAFRAAGRQETQYF
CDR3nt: TGCAGTGCTTCCGCCTTTCGGGCCGCGGGGAGGCAAGAGACCCAGTACTTC

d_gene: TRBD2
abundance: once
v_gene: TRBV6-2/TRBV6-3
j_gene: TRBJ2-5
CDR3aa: CASRTGLAGEETQYF
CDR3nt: TGTGCCAGCAGGACAGGACTAGCGGGGGAAGAGACCCAGTACTTC

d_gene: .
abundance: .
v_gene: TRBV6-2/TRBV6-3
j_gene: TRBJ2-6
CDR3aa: CASRRQISGANVLTF
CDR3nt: TGTGCCAGCAGGAGACAGATCTCTGGGGCCAACGTCCTGACTTTC

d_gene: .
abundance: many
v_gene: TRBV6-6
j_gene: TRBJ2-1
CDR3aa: CASTQSSYNEQFF
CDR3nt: TGTGCCAGCACGCAGAGCTCCTACAATGAGCAGTTCTTC

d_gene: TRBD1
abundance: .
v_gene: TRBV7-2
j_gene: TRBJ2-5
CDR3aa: CASSDDTGDSKTQYF
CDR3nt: TGTGCCAGCAGCGATGATACAGGGGATTCAAAGACCCAGTACTTC

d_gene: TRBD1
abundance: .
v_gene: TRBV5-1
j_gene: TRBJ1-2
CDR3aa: CASSPETGGYGYTF
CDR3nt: TGCGCCAGCAGCCCGGAGACAGGGGGATATGGCTACACCTTC

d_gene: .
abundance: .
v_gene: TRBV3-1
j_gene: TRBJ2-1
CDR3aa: CASSQDGGYDNEQFF
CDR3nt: TGTGCCAGCAGCCAAGATGGGGGTTACGACAATGAGCAGTTCTTC